This T cell receptor (beta chain) came from a study of shared clonotypes between healthy human individuals. Data came from immunoSEQ multiplex PCR; TCRdb stores just in-frame clones and leaves some out. Of around 2,000,000 clones in the sample, about 95% were seen once. Naive CD8 isolation took CD45RO-negative cells positively selected for CCR7 and excluded terminally differentiated effector memory CD45RA+ cells. Recent vaccinations or acute infections were absent in the healthy HIV-negative adult donors. The source of this sequence is a man younger than 35 in good health. Sequenced: naive CD8+ T cells sorted from blood.

CDR3 residues: CASGRGGTDTQYF. Written as DNA, the CDR3 is TGTGCCAGCGGTCGGGGGGGGACAGATACGCAGTATTTT. The rearrangement uses TRBV7-9 and TRBJ2-3; 8 bases fit TRBD2. Germline V gives CDR1 SEHNR, CDR2 FQNEAQ (reference sequence). This CDR3 has 13 residues. V lost 8 bases to trimming and J lost 3 bases; unmatched junction nucleotides: 4.